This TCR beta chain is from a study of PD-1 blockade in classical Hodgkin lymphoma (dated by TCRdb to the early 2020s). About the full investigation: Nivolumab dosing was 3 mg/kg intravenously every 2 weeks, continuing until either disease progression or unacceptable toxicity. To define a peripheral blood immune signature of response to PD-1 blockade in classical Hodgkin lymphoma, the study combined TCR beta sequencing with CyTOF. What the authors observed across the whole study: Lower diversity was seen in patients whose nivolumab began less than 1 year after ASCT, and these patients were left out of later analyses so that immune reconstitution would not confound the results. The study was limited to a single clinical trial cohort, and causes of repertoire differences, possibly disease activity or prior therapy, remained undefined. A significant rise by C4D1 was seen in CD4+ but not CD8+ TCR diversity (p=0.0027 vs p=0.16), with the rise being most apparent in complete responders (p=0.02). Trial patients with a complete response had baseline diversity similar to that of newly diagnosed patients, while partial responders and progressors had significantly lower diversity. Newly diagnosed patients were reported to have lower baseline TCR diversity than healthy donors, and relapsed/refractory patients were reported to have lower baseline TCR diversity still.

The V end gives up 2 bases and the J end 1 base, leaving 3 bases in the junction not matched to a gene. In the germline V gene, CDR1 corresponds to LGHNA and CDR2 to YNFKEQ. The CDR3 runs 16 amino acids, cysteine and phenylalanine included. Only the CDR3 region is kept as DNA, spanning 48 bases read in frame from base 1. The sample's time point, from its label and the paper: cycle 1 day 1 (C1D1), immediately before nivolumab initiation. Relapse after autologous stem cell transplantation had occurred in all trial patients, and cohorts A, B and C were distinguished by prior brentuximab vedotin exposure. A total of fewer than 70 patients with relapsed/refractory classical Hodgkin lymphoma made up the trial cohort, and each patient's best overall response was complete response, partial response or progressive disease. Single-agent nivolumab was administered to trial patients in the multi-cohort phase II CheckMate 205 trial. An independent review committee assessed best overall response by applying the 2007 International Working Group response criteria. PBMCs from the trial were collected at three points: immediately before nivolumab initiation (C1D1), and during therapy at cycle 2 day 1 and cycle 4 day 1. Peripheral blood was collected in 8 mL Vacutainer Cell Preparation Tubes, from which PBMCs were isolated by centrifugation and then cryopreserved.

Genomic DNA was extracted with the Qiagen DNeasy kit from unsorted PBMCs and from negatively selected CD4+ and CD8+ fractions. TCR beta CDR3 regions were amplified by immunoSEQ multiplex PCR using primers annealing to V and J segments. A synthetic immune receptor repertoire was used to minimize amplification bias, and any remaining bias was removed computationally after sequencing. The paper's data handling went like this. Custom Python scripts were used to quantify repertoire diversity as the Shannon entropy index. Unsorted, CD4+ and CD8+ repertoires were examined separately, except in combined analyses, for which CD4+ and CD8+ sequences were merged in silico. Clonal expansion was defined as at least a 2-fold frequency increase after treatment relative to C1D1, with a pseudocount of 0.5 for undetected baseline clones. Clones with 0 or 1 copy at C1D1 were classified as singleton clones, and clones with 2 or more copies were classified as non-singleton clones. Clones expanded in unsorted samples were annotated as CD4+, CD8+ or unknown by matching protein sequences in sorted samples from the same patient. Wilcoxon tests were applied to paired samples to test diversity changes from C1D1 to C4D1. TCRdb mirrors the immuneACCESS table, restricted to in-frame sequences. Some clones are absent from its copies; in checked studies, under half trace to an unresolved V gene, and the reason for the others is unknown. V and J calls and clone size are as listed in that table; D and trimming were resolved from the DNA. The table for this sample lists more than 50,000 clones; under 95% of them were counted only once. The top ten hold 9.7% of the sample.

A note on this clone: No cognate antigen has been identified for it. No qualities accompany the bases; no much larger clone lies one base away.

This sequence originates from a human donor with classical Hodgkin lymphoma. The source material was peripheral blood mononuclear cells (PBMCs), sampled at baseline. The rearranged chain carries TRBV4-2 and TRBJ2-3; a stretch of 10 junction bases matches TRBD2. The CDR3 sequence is CASSQPGTSGTDTQYF. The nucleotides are TGTGCCAGCAGCCAACCCGGGACTAGCGGCACAGATACGCAGTATTTT.